This passage covers 29 T cell receptor beta chains from one sample sequenced in a study of blood T cell repertoires in COVID-19 (dated by TCRdb to about 2020). The protocol used for the library was the immunoSEQ multiplex PCR assay. This is the immuneACCESS table as TCRdb keeps it, with only in-frame sequences that have V and J called. A part of the clones is gone; compared with another copy, unresolved V genes explain less than half, and the rest is unexplained. This sample is represented by roughly 97,000 clones; approximately 91% of them were singletons. 5.1% of the sample rests with the top ten. Sequences were obtained from peripheral blood. The receptor set was obtained from a human donor in a cohort sampled during active COVID-19.

The J gene is TRBJ1-1, the V gene TRBV30; D is unresolved. This CDR3 is 13 amino acids long. CDR1 GTSNPN and CDR2 SVGIG come from the germline V gene (reference sequence). The V end lost 2 bases, the J end lost 0 bases, and 7 bases lay between the germline ends. CDR3 in DNA: TGTGCCTGGAGTTACAGAGTGAACACTGAAGCTTTCTTT. This encodes CAWSYRVNTEAFF.

The V gene is TRBV7-9, the J gene TRBJ1-1; D not certain. Looked up from germline, CDR1 is SEHNR and CDR2 is FQNEAQ (reference sequence). The CDR3 length is 15 residues. V lost 2 bases and J lost 4, with 14 bases in between. CDR3 region: CASSLLAGGLTEAFF. CDR3 coding DNA: TGTGCCAGCAGCTTACTGGCGGGAGGTCTCACTGAAGCTTTCTTT.

The gene calls are TRBV7-3 and TRBJ2-3, with 9 nucleotides matching TRBD1. Trimming cost V 5 bases and J 6 bases; bases outside gene matches: 9. The CDR3 loop spans 15 amino acids. Germline assignment: CDR1 SGHTA and CDR2 FQGTGA. CDR3 nucleotides: TGTGCCAGCAGCCTAGGACAGGGGCGATGGGATACGCAGTATTTT. It yields the protein CASSLGQGRWDTQYF.

The CDR3, as DNA: TGTGCCAGCAGCCTGGGAGGGACCTACGAGCAGTACTTC. Translated: CASSLGGTYEQYF. The V call is TRBV6-5, the J call TRBJ2-7; TRBD2 agrees at 7 bases. This CDR3 is 13 amino acids long. The J segment lost 2 bases and the V segment lost 6 bases, leaving 4 bases of the junction unmatched. The V gene's germline CDR1 is MNHEY and CDR2 SVGAGI.

The chain links TRBV11-2 to TRBJ2-7; TRBD2 matches 7 bases. J gave up 2 bases and V 4 bases, and 11 bases lay outside the gene matches. Germline V gene lookup returns CDR1 SGHAT and CDR2 FQNNGV. This CDR3 has 16 amino acids. The CDR3 loop reads CASSSRLAKKTYEQYF. In DNA, the CDR3 is TGTGCCAGCAGCTCTCGACTAGCCAAAAAGACCTACGAGCAGTACTTC.

This chain uses TRBV6-5 with TRBJ1-6; maybe TRBD1 (6 bases). From germline, CDR1 is MNHEY and CDR2 SVGAGI. V lost 7 bases, J lost 5 bases, and 12 bases lay in between. CDR3 size: 14 residues. The CDR3 coding sequence is TGTGCCAGCACAAGGACAGCAAATAATTCACCCCTCCACTTT. Amino acids: CASTRTANNSPLHF.

V is TRBV13 and J is TRBJ2-6; D remains ambiguous. V lost 2 bases, J lost 2 bases, and 13 bases lay in between. The germline V gene encodes CDR1 PRHDT and CDR2 FYEKMQ (reference sequence). This CDR3 is built from 17 residues. The CDR3 DNA follows: TGTGCCAGCAGCTTATTTCGCTCAGGTCCTGGGGCCAACGTCCTGACTTTC. Its protein is CASSLFRSGPGANVLTF.

CDR3 nucleotides: TGTGCCAGCAGCGTAGGGCGGGGGGCGAGCACAGATACGCAGTATTTT. Amino acids: CASSVGRGASTDTQYF. J is TRBJ2-3 and V is TRBV9; 8 bases match TRBD2. The germline gives CDR1 SGDLS, CDR2 YYNGEE. The CDR3 loop spans 16 amino acids. Trimming removed 0 bases from V and 0 bases from J; junction bases left unmatched: 3.

A single count supports this clone. V and J are TRBV19 and TRBJ2-2, with D tentatively TRBD1 (6 bases). Trimming left V 6 bases short and J 3 bases short, with 17 bases between. Germline values: CDR1 LNHDA, CDR2 SQIVND (reference sequence). This CDR3 region has 16 residues. The CDR3 nucleotides are TGTGCCAGTAGGGACAGCCCGAGGTTGGACACCGGGGAGCTGTTTTTT. Protein: CASRDSPRLDTGELFF.

The chain couples TRBV4-2 to TRBJ2-1; TRBD2 agrees at 9 bases. J was trimmed by 1 base and V by 0 bases; bases with no gene match: 4. The germline CDR1 and CDR2 sequences are LGHNA and YNFKEQ. The CDR3 length is 17 residues. The CDR3 is CASSQDLAGRSYNEQFF. CDR3 bases: TGTGCCAGCAGCCAAGATCTAGCGGGAAGGTCCTACAATGAGCAGTTCTTC.

The rearrangement joins TRBV5-4 to TRBJ2-1; D is possibly TRBD2 (5 bases). V was clipped by 0 bases and J by 2 bases, with 9 bases between them. There are 15 residues in the CDR3. Germline CDR1 and CDR2: SGHNT and YYREEE (reference sequence). The CDR3 DNA reads as TGTGCCAGCAGCTTGGGTTTCGGGACCTACAATGAGCAGTTCTTC. It yields the protein CASSLGFGTYNEQFF.

The chain has TRBV9 and TRBJ2-2; TRBD1 matches 12 bases. Germline CDR1 reads SGDLS; CDR2 reads YYNGEE. The CDR3 is 15 amino acids. V gave up 6 bases and J gave up 6 bases; unmatched junction bases: 6. The CDR3 here is CASTGQGAFAGELFF. Here the CDR3 DNA reads TGTGCCAGCACGGGACAGGGGGCTTTCGCCGGGGAGCTGTTTTTT.

This chain connects TRBV6-2 or TRBV6-3 to TRBJ2-4; 7 bases are shared with TRBD2. This CDR3 region has 15 residues. Germline V gives CDR1 MNHEY, CDR2 SVGEGT. V lost 6 bases and J lost 3; bases outside the gene matches: 8. CDR3 sequence: CASSSPREVKNIQYF. DNA for the CDR3: TGTGCCAGCAGCAGCCCCCGGGAGGTCAAAAACATTCAGTACTTC.

The J gene is TRBJ2-5, the V gene TRBV28; 13 bases agree with TRBD2. CDR3 length equals 16 residues. The junction had 9 bases not matched to a gene; V was cut back by 9 bases and J by 2 bases. In germline, CDR1 is MDHEN, CDR2 SYDVKM. CDR3 loop: CASTGTSGVGQETQYF. The CDR3 DNA reads as TGTGCCAGTACTGGGACTAGCGGGGTTGGGCAAGAGACCCAGTACTTC.

This chain connects TRBV11-1 to TRBJ1-5; D not resolved. V dropped 1 base and J dropped 6 bases, with 10 bases sitting between them. This CDR3 is built from 14 residues. CDR1 and CDR2 from the germline V gene are SGHAT and FQDESV (reference sequence). CDR3 in DNA: TGTGCCAGCAGCTTAGTGAGCGGGCCTCAGCCCCAGCATTTT. This gives the protein CASSLVSGPQPQHF.

The chain has TRBV10-3 and TRBJ2-2; no clear D. The CDR3 extends over 13 amino acids. Germline V gives CDR1 ENHRY, CDR2 SYGVKD. V dropped 7 bases and J dropped 0 bases, with 6 bases sitting between them. CDR3 nucleotides: TGTGCCATCACAACTCCGAACACCGGGGAGCTGTTTTTT. It specifies CAITTPNTGELFF.

The CDR3 DNA follows: TGTGCCAGCAGCTCAACCCGACGACAGGGTCCCTACAATGAGCAGTTCTTC. Translated: CASSSTRRQGPYNEQFF. V is TRBV7-9 and J is TRBJ2-1, with 7 positions matching TRBD1. CDR3 size: 17 residues. Germline V gene lookup returns CDR1 SEHNR and CDR2 FQNEAQ (reference sequence). The V segment lost 4 bases and the J segment 2 bases; nucleotides outside the gene matches: 11.

This clone was detected only once. The chain combines TRBV7-6 with TRBJ2-3; 7 positions agree with TRBD2. This CDR3 spans 16 amino acids. The ends lost 7 bases at V and 1 base at J; junction bases unmatched: 11. In germline, CDR1 is SGHVS, CDR2 FNYEAQ. The CDR3 DNA is TGTGCCAGCACCCTCGGGTCGGGAGGACGCACAGATACGCAGTATTTT. Translation: CASTLGSGGRTDTQYF.

The chain recombines TRBV27 with TRBJ2-5, with D possibly being TRBD1 (5 bases). Trimming removed 2 bases at V and 2 bases at J, with 15 bases between. The CDR3 extends over 16 amino acids. CDR1 MNHEY and CDR2 SMNVEV come from the germline V gene (reference sequence). The CDR3 region is CASSLLGQLKQETQYF. The CDR3 nucleotides read TGTGCCAGCAGTTTACTCGGACAACTCAAACAAGAGACCCAGTACTTC.

The chain links TRBV10-3 to TRBJ1-4; D call uncertain. CDR3 size: 15 residues. The germline CDR1 and CDR2 sequences are ENHRY and SYGVKD. Trimming shortened V by 2 bases and J by 6 bases, and 13 bases separated the two germline ends. In nucleotides, the CDR3 is TGTGCCATCAGTGAGATGGGTCAGGAACATGAAAAACTGTTTTTT. Translation gives CAISEMGQEHEKLFF.

V and J are TRBV18 and TRBJ2-7, with 7 nucleotides matching TRBD2. In germline, CDR1 is KGHSH, CDR2 LQKENI. J gave up 4 bases and V 5 bases, and 11 bases lay outside the gene matches. CDR3 length equals 15 residues. CDR3 DNA sequence: TGTGCCAGCTCAGGAAGCGGGGCCACGATTTACGAGCAGTACTTC. Amino acid sequence: CASSGSGATIYEQYF.

The rearrangement links TRBV5-1 to TRBJ2-5; 8 nucleotides line up with TRBD2. This CDR3 is built from 16 residues. Germline CDR1 reads SGHRS; CDR2 reads YFSETQ. V lost 0 bases and J lost 5; bases outside the gene matches: 9. DNA of the CDR3: TGCGCCAGCAGCTTGGCCGGGGGGGAGTTTGTGGAGACCCAGTACTTC. Its protein is CASSLAGGEFVETQYF.

This chain joins TRBV5-1 and TRBJ2-1; perhaps TRBD2 as D (6 bases). The CDR3 sequence is 14 residues long. Trimming removed 0 bases at V and 7 bases at J, with 11 bases between. Germline V gene lookup returns CDR1 SGHRS and CDR2 YFSETQ. The CDR3 spells CASSLGGRGNEQFF. As DNA, the CDR3 is TGCGCCAGCAGCTTGGGGGGCCGGGGGAATGAGCAGTTCTTC.

The rearrangement links TRBV3-1 (or the pseudogene TRBV3-2) to TRBJ1-3; D call uncertain. Germline values: CDR1 LGHDT, CDR2 YNNKEL (reference sequence). The germline V and J ends were trimmed by 2 bases and 4 bases, with 3 bases remaining between them. The CDR3 is 12 residues long. Here the CDR3 reads CASSQSGNTIYF. CDR3 nucleotides: TGTGCCAGCAGCCAATCAGGAAACACCATATATTTT.

The gene calls are TRBV19 and TRBJ1-1; 7 bases are a match to TRBD1. CDR3 length equals 15 residues. Per germline, CDR1 LNHDA and CDR2 SQIVND (reference sequence). The V segment lost 6 bases and the J segment 0 bases; nucleotides outside the gene matches: 7. CDR3 loop: CASRPTGVMNTEAFF. As DNA, the CDR3 is TGTGCCAGTAGACCAACAGGGGTCATGAACACTGAAGCTTTCTTT.

The CDR3 loop is CATSRAGAFQPQHF. The CDR3 DNA sequence: TGTGCCACCAGCAGAGCAGGGGCGTTCCAGCCCCAGCATTTT. The chain recombines TRBV15 with TRBJ1-5; possible D gene TRBD1, 6 bases. The CDR3 totals 14 residues. CDR1 and CDR2 (germline): LNHNV, YYDKDF (reference sequence). Trimming removed 1 base from V and 7 bases from J, with 11 bases in between.

The rearrangement uses TRBV4-1 and TRBJ2-6; 7 bases map to TRBD1. V dropped 9 bases and J dropped 3; count of bases not matched to a gene: 17. There are 18 residues in the CDR3. Germline V gives CDR1 MGHRA, CDR2 YSYEKL. The chain's CDR3 is CASHSAGGGFGGANVLTF. As DNA, the CDR3 is TGCGCCAGTCACTCGGCAGGGGGTGGGTTTGGTGGGGCCAACGTCCTGACTTTC.

This clone was detected only a few times. The CDR3 sequence: CASSQYSLAGGLDTQYF. CDR3 nucleotides: TGTGCCAGCAGCCAATACAGTCTAGCGGGGGGGCTCGATACGCAGTATTTT. The chain recombines TRBV4-2 with TRBJ2-3; 12 bases map to TRBD2. The CDR3 covers 17 residues. Trimming removed 2 bases from V and 6 bases from J; junction bases left unmatched: 9. Germline values: CDR1 LGHNA, CDR2 YNFKEQ.

This clone was detected only once. The chain joins TRBV24-1 to TRBJ1-2, with D perhaps matching TRBD1 (5 bases). Germline V CDR1 and CDR2: KGHDR, SFDVKD. CDR3 size: 16 residues. Trimming shortened V by 3 bases and J by 2 bases, and 15 bases separated the two germline ends. The CDR3 loop is CATSDIRDGRNYGYTF. CDR3 DNA: TGTGCCACCAGTGATATACGGGACGGGAGGAACTATGGCTACACCTTC.